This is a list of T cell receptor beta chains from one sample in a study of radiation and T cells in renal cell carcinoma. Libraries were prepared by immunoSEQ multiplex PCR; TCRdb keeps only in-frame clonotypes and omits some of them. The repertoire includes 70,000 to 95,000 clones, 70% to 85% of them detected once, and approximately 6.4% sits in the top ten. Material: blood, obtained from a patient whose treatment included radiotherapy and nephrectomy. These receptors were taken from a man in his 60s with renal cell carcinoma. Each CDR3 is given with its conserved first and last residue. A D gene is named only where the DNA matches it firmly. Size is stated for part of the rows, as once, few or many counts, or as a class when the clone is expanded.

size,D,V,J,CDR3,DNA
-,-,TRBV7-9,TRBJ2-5,CASSLAVRQVQETQYF,TGTGCCAGCAGCTTGGCGGTGAGACAGGTCCAAGAGACCCAGTACTTC
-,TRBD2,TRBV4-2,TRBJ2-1,CASSPGLAGGPGEQFF,TGTGCCAGCAGCCCTGGACTAGCGGGAGGGCCTGGGGAGCAGTTCTTC
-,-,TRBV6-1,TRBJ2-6,CASSAPGSSGANVLTF,TGTGCCAGCAGTGCCCCGGGCAGCTCTGGGGCCAACGTCCTGACTTTC
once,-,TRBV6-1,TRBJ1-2,CASSGFGDPRGYTF,TGTGCCAGCAGTGGCTTTGGGGACCCGAGGGGCTACACCTTC
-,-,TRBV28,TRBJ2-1,CASSPQRGVYNEQFF,TGTGCCAGCAGCCCACAGAGGGGGGTCTACAATGAGCAGTTCTTC
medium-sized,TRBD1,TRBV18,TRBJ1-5,CASSPGQNQPQHF,TGTGCCAGCTCACCGGGACAGAATCAGCCCCAGCATTTT
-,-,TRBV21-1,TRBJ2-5,CASSSVWGGSETQYF,TGTGCCAGCAGCTCGGTGTGGGGAGGGTCGGAGACCCAGTACTTC
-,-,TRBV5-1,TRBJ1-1,CASSVPAAEAFF,TGCGCCAGCAGCGTACCAGCGGCTGAAGCTTTCTTT
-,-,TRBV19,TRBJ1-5,CASRIPQGGPWQPQHF,TGTGCCAGTAGAATACCCCAAGGGGGTCCCTGGCAGCCCCAGCATTTT
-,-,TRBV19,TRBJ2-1,CASSIAPYNEQFF,TGTGCCAGTAGTATCGCCCCCTACAATGAGCAGTTCTTC
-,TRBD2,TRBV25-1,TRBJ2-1,CASSETSGRFYNEQFF,TGTGCCAGCAGTGAAACTAGCGGGAGGTTTTACAATGAGCAGTTCTTC
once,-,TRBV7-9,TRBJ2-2,CASSSPGGELFF,TGTGCCAGCAGCTCCCCGGGCGGGGAGCTGTTTTTT
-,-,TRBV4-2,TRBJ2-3,CASSQDYRVSTDTQYF,TGTGCCAGCAGCCAAGATTATCGCGTTAGCACAGATACGCAGTATTTT
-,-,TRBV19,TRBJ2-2,CASINPGGSGYTGELFF,TGTGCCAGTATCAATCCCGGCGGATCAGGATACACCGGGGAGCTGTTTTTT
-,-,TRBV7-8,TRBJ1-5,CASSLAQGRNWAQHF,TGTGCCAGCAGCTTAGCTCAGGGGCGGAATTGGGCCCAGCATTTT
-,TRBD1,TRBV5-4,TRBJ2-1,CASSSPGQGYNEQFF,TGTGCCAGCAGCTCCCCGGGACAGGGGTACAATGAGCAGTTCTTC
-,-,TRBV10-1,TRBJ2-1,CASSEQIGNEQFF,TGCGCCAGCAGTGAACAGATAGGAAATGAGCAGTTCTTC
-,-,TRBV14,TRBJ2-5,CASSSGTLNQETQYF,TGTGCCAGCAGCTCCGGGACTCTAAACCAAGAGACCCAGTACTTC
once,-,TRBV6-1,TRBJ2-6,CASSDRGANVLTF,TGTGCCAGCAGTGACCGGGGGGCCAACGTCCTGACTTTC
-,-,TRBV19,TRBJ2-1,CASSIVRGEQFF,TGTGCCAGTAGTATAGTTAGGGGTGAGCAGTTCTTC
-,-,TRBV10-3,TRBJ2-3,CAISDPARGDTQYF,TGTGCCATCAGTGACCCCGCGCGGGGAGATACGCAGTATTTT
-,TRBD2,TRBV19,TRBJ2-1,CASSIPGLAFDEQFF,TGTGCCAGTAGTATCCCAGGACTAGCGTTTGATGAGCAGTTCTTC
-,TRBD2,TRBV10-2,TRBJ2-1,CARSTSGRHNEQFF,TGCGCCAGATCAACTAGCGGGAGACACAATGAGCAGTTCTTC
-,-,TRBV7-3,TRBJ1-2,CASSSPGDYGYTF,TGTGCCAGCAGCTCCCCCGGGGACTATGGCTACACCTTC
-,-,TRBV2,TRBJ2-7,CATLLSFSYEQYF,TGTGCCACCCTCCTCTCATTCTCGTACGAGCAGTACTTC
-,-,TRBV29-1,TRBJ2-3,CSVDPGKGADTQYF,TGCAGCGTTGACCCGGGAAAGGGGGCAGATACGCAGTATTTT
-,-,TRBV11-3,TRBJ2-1,CASSFLGGWNEQFF,TGTGCCAGCAGCTTCCTTGGGGGTTGGAATGAGCAGTTCTTC
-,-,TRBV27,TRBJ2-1,CASSLSIVRGEQFF,TGTGCCAGCAGTTTATCGATCGTCAGGGGTGAGCAGTTCTTC
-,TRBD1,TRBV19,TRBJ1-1,CASSMDRDRAEAFF,TGTGCCAGTAGTATGGACAGGGACCGGGCTGAAGCTTTCTTT
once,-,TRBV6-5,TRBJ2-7,CASSYSRPGLNYEQYF,TGTGCCAGCAGTTACTCGAGACCGGGACTCAACTACGAGCAGTACTTC
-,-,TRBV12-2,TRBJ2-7,CASRPQGDRQGALNPYEQYF,TGTGCAAGTCGCCCCCAAGGGGATCGGCAGGGGGCCCTTAACCCCTACGAGCAGTACTTC
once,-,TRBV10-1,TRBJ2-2,CASSESALARTGELFF,TGCGCCAGCAGTGAGTCGGCACTAGCCCGTACCGGGGAGCTGTTTTTT
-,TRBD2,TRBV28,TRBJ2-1,CASSSYRTSGSDEQFF,TGTGCCAGCAGTTCTTACAGGACTAGCGGGAGTGATGAGCAGTTCTTC
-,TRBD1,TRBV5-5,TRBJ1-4,CASSLGTGPNEKLFF,TGTGCCAGCAGCTTGGGGACAGGTCCGAATGAAAAACTGTTTTTT
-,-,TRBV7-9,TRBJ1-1,CASSLQTANTEAFF,TGTGCCAGCAGCTTACAGACGGCGAACACTGAAGCTTTCTTT
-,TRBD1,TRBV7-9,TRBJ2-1,CASSSDRTGHEQFF,TGTGCCAGCAGCTCGGACAGGACCGGCCATGAGCAGTTCTTC
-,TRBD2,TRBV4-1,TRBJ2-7,CASSPHLTSGYEQYF,TGCGCCAGCAGCCCACACCTGACTAGCGGGTACGAGCAGTACTTC
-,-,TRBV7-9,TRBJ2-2,CASSLRSGLNTPGELFF,TGTGCCAGCAGCTTACGGAGCGGGCTAAACACGCCCGGGGAGCTGTTTTTT
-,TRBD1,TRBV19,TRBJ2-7,CASSWDSTYEQYF,TGTGCCAGTAGCTGGGACAGCACCTACGAGCAGTACTTC
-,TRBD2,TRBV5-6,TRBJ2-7,CASSFGLAGAYEQYF,TGTGCCAGCAGCTTCGGACTAGCGGGAGCTTACGAGCAGTACTTC
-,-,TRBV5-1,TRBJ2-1,CASSLDHNDEQFF,TGCGCCAGCAGCTTGGATCACAACGATGAGCAGTTCTTC
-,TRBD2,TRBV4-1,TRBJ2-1,CASSQEGREAYNEQFF,TGCGCCAGCAGCCAAGAAGGGCGGGAGGCTTACAATGAGCAGTTCTTC
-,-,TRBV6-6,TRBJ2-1,CASSPYGGSSYNEQFF,TGTGCCAGCAGCCCATATGGGGGAAGCTCCTACAATGAGCAGTTCTTC
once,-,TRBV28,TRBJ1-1,CASSLTDRTKTFF,TGTGCCAGCAGTTTGACCGACAGGACGAAAACTTTCTTT
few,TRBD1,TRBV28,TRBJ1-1,CASSDNRGLRDTEAFF,TGTGCCAGCAGCGATAACAGGGGGCTTCGGGACACTGAAGCTTTCTTT